The text below deals with one T cell receptor beta chain. The sample is drawn from a study of blood T cell repertoires in COVID-19. Profiling relied on immunoSEQ multiplex PCR, and the TCRdb table lists in-frame clones only, not all of them. The sample includes about 100,000 clones, about nine tenths of them seen just once. There are 15 residues in the CDR3. In germline, CDR1 is MNHEY, CDR2 SVGEGT. V gave up 5 bases and J gave up 4 bases, with 18 bases separating them. The gene calls are TRBV6-2 or TRBV6-3 and TRBJ2-7; the D is unclear. This TCR was recovered from a man aged 45-60 years with acute or convalescent COVID-19. The specimen was peripheral blood. CDR3 sequence reads: CASSPDPWAQYEQYF. CDR3 coding DNA: TGTGCCAGCAGTCCCGACCCGTGGGCCCAATACGAGCAGTACTTC.